This TCR beta chain was retrieved from a study of blood T cell repertoires in COVID-19. Across the study: The cDNA or gDNA used as material had been derived from T cells, B-cell-depleted T cells, or PBMCs.

Germline V gives CDR1 LGHNA, CDR2 YNFKEQ. V was trimmed by 0 bases and J by 6 bases, leaving 14 bases between them. The CDR3 is made up of 15 amino acids. Using immunoSEQ multiplex PCR, the repertoire was profiled, and TCRdb retains in-frame clones only, with some absent. The repertoire holds 430,000 or so clones, about 90% seen once, with more than 0.7% in the top ten. The TCR comes from a man between 18 and 29 years old with COVID-19, enrolled during active disease. Specimen: peripheral blood. The V call is TRBV4-2, the J call TRBJ1-1; tentatively, D is TRBD1 (5 bases). CDR3 in amino acids: CASSQDTTQGPEAFF. CDR3 sequence (DNA): TGTGCCAGCAGCCAAGATACCACCCAGGGTCCTGAAGCTTTCTTT.